This passage covers 27 T cell receptor beta chains from one sample sequenced in a study of blood T cell repertoires in COVID-19. Only in-frame clones appear in the TCRdb table, and some are missing; sequencing was by immunoSEQ multiplex PCR. The sample has 70,000 or so clones, 87% seen once; the top ten hold 11%. The sequencing sample was made of peripheral blood. Receptors originate from a woman aged 18-29 years with acute or convalescent COVID-19.

This chain joins TRBV6-1 and TRBJ2-5, with a weak D call TRBD1 (6 bases). The CDR3 consists of 15 residues. Looked up from germline, CDR1 is MNHNS and CDR2 is SASEGT. V dropped 2 bases and J dropped 1 base, with 11 bases sitting between them. The CDR3 region is CASSEFQTGQETQYF. As DNA, the CDR3 is TGTGCCAGCAGTGAATTCCAGACAGGCCAAGAGACCCAGTACTTC.

The chain carries TRBV28 and TRBJ1-5, with TRBD1 identical over 8 bases. V dropped 3 bases and J dropped 7; count of bases not matched to a gene: 5. Germline V gives CDR1 MDHEN, CDR2 SYDVKM. The CDR3 extends over 14 amino acids. CDR3 coding DNA: TGTGCCAGCAGTTTGACAGGGGCTGGGCAGCCCCAGCATTTT. This gives the protein CASSLTGAGQPQHF.

This chain uses TRBV11-2 with TRBJ2-3; 12 nucleotides agree with TRBD2. The germline gives CDR1 SGHAT, CDR2 FQNNGV. The CDR3 totals 16 residues. The trim removed 3 bases at V and 2 bases at J, leaving 3 bases unmatched. The DNA of the CDR3 is TGTGCCAGCAGCTTTCTAGCGGGAGGGATCACAGATACGCAGTATTTT. Encoded protein: CASSFLAGGITDTQYF.

The CDR3 is CASSPGLAGAGQPQHF. CDR3 bases: TGTGCCAGCAGCCCAGGGTTAGCAGGGGCGGGTCAGCCCCAGCATTTT. The chain is built from TRBV16 and TRBJ1-5; D might be TRBD1 (6 bases). From germline, CDR1 is KGHSY and CDR2 FQNENV. The CDR3 runs to 16 residues. Trimming stripped 4 bases from V and 6 bases from J, with 19 bases between.

By proportion, this clone is large. The chain is built from TRBV6-5 and TRBJ1-1; 9 bases are a match to TRBD1. Looked up from germline, CDR1 is MNHEY and CDR2 is SVGAGI. Trimming at V came to 6 bases and at J to 4 bases, leaving 3 bases not matched to a gene. The CDR3 length is 13 residues. For the CDR3, the DNA is TGTGCCAGCAGGAAACAGGGGGCCACTGAAGCTTTCTTT. This encodes CASRKQGATEAFF.

This clone showed up just a few times. The chain uses TRBV18 and TRBJ2-2, with 10 bases aligning to TRBD1. J gave up 4 bases and V 4 bases, and 0 bases lay outside the gene matches. From germline, CDR1 is KGHSH and CDR2 LQKENI. The CDR3 is 14 amino acids. This CDR3 reads CASSRDRGTGELFF. CDR3 nucleotides: TGTGCCAGCTCACGGGACAGGGGCACCGGGGAGCTGTTTTTT.

A single count supports this clone. The rearrangement links TRBV14 to TRBJ2-3; 7 nucleotides agree with TRBD2. From germline, CDR1 is SGHDN and CDR2 FVKESK. The CDR3 sequence is 13 residues long. The V segment lost 0 bases and the J segment 11 bases; nucleotides outside the gene matches: 5. The CDR3 bases are TGTGCCAGCAGCCAAGACTCAGCGGGGAGGCAGTATTTT. Its translation: CASSQDSAGRQYF.

V usage is TRBV6-2 or TRBV6-3 and J usage is TRBJ1-4; D is ambiguous. CDR3 length: 15 amino acids. The V end was cut by 5 bases, the J end by 4 bases, with 14 bases between. Germline loops: CDR1 MNHEY, CDR2 SVGEGT. The CDR3: CASSPVSVVNEKLFF. The CDR3 DNA follows: TGTGCCAGCAGTCCCGTGAGCGTGGTTAATGAAAAACTGTTTTTT.

The V call is TRBV7-9, the J call TRBJ1-4, with D perhaps matching TRBD1 (6 bases). Between the trimmed V and J ends, which lost 5 bases and 6 bases, there was a span of 13 bases. CDR1 SEHNR and CDR2 FQNEAQ come from the germline V gene (reference sequence). This CDR3 region has 14 residues. The CDR3 protein is CASSPGGADEKLFF. The CDR3 coding sequence is TGTGCCAGCAGCCCCGGGGGGGCGGATGAAAAACTGTTTTTT.

This chain connects TRBV18 to TRBJ2-3, with 9 nucleotides matching TRBD1. Germline trimming cut 6 bases from V and 1 base from J; bases unmatched to any gene: 5. Looked up from germline, CDR1 is KGHSH and CDR2 is LQKENI. This CDR3 has 15 amino acids. CDR3 coding DNA: TGTGCCAGCTCTCCGGACAGGGGCGGCACAGATACGCAGTATTTT. It codes for CASSPDRGGTDTQYF.

The chain employs TRBV18 and TRBJ2-1; 11 bases are shared with TRBD2. The germline V gene has CDR1 KGHSH and CDR2 LQKENI. Trimming cost V 2 bases and J 7 bases; bases outside gene matches: 7. The CDR3 totals 16 residues. The CDR3 region is CASSPGLAGGRNEQFF. The CDR3 DNA reads TGTGCCAGCTCACCAGGGCTAGCGGGAGGAAGGAATGAGCAGTTCTTC.

J is TRBJ2-1 and V is TRBV9, with 13 bases lining up with TRBD2. V was pared by 3 bases and J by 4 bases, with 4 bases of the junction left unmatched. The CDR3 runs 16 residues. CDR1 and CDR2 (germline): SGDLS, YYNGEE. The CDR3 DNA reads TGTGCCAGCAGCGAGAGGACTAGCGGGGGTTACAATGAGCAGTTCTTC. It encodes CASSERTSGGYNEQFF.

The chain is built from TRBV5-4 and TRBJ1-3; the match to TRBD1 covers 7 bases. The length of the CDR3 is 15 residues. The germline gives CDR1 SGHNT, CDR2 YYREEE (reference sequence). The trim removed 4 bases at V and 2 bases at J, leaving 6 bases unmatched. Here the CDR3 DNA reads TGTGCCAGCAGCGCGGGGACAGCCCCTGGAAACACCATATATTTT. This encodes CASSAGTAPGNTIYF.

V gene TRBV10-3 combines with J gene TRBJ2-3; 7 nucleotides align to TRBD1. Germline CDR1 is ENHRY and CDR2 is SYGVKD. V was clipped by 7 bases and J by 2 bases; unmatched bases: 12. The CDR3 totals 16 residues. The CDR3 DNA is TGTGCCATCACCAAGTCAGGACAGGTCCACACAGATACGCAGTATTTT. Amino acids: CAITKSGQVHTDTQYF.

The V call is TRBV7-2, the J call TRBJ2-2; TRBD2 matches at 7 bases. Germline assignment: CDR1 SGHTA and CDR2 FQGNSA. V was pared by 1 base and J by 6 bases, with 2 bases of the junction left unmatched. The CDR3 contains 14 residues. CDR3 loop: CASSLGTSSGELFF. In DNA, the CDR3 is TGTGCCAGCAGCTTAGGGACTAGTTCCGGGGAGCTGTTTTTT.

The chain uses TRBV19 and TRBJ1-6; weak D call: TRBD1 (6 bases). This CDR3 is built from 14 residues. Trimming removed 6 bases from V and 9 bases from J, with 15 bases in between. Germline values: CDR1 LNHDA, CDR2 SQIVND (reference sequence). The chain's CDR3 is CASRDRPTGSPLHF. The CDR3 coding sequence is TGTGCCAGTAGAGACAGGCCGACTGGTTCACCCCTCCACTTT.

This clone was recorded only once. J is TRBJ2-1 and V is TRBV18, with TRBD2 as a possible D gene (6 bases). From germline, CDR1 is KGHSH and CDR2 LQKENI. The CDR3 loop spans 16 amino acids. The V gene lost 4 bases and the J gene lost 2 bases, with 15 bases spanning the gap. The CDR3: CASSLLEGTTYNEQFF. The DNA for the CDR3 is TGTGCCAGCTCACTACTGGAGGGGACCACCTACAATGAGCAGTTCTTC. The full variable domain, rest sourced from reference TRBV18 and TRBJ2-1, is NAGVMQNPRHLVRRRGQEARLRCSPMKGHSHVYWYRQLPEEGLKFMVYLQKENIIDESGMPKERFSAEFPKEGPSILRIQQVVRGDSAAYFCASSLLEGTTYNEQFFGPGTRLTVL.

This sequence joins TRBV10-3 and TRBJ2-7, with TRBD1 identical over 11 bases. This CDR3 region has 13 residues. Germline V gives CDR1 ENHRY, CDR2 SYGVKD. J was trimmed by 5 bases and V by 5 bases; bases with no gene match: 2. CDR3 DNA: TGTGCCATCAGTTCGGGACAGGGGGACGAGCAGTACTTC. It translates to CAISSGQGDEQYF.

The chain employs TRBV9 and TRBJ2-7, with a tentative D call TRBD2 (6 bases). V was shortened by 0 bases and J by 3 bases, with 19 bases between the two germline ends. CDR3 size: 17 residues. CDR1 and CDR2 from the germline V gene are SGDLS and YYNGEE. The DNA of the CDR3 is TGTGCCAGCAGCGTAGGTGGGACGGTGATCGGGGGCTACGAGCAGTACTTC. It translates to CASSVGGTVIGGYEQYF.

V and J are TRBV6-1 and TRBJ1-2, with D perhaps matching TRBD1 (5 bases). The CDR3 sequence is 18 residues long. CDR1 is MNHNS and CDR2 is SASEGT in the germline V gene. V lost 0 bases and J lost 0, with 17 bases in between. Here the CDR3 reads CASSEALHVGVSNYGYTF. CDR3 DNA: TGTGCCAGCAGTGAAGCGCTTCACGTAGGGGTTTCTAACTATGGCTACACCTTC.

The rearrangement joins TRBV6-5 to TRBJ2-7, with TRBD1 matching over 9 bases. This CDR3 contains 15 residues. Germline loops: CDR1 MNHEY, CDR2 SVGAGI. J gave up 6 bases and V 3 bases, and 9 bases lay outside the gene matches. The CDR3 bases are TGTGCCAGCAGTTATACCGGGACAGGGATTGGCGAGCAGTACTTC. Encoded protein: CASSYTGTGIGEQYF.

The rearrangement links TRBV6-2 or TRBV6-3 to TRBJ1-5, with D possibly TRBD1 on 6 matching bases. Trimming stripped 6 bases from V and 0 bases from J, with 9 bases between. This CDR3 spans 14 amino acids. The germline CDR1 and CDR2 sequences are MNHEY and SVGEGT. This chain's CDR3 is CASSRTDSNQPQHF. DNA for the CDR3: TGTGCCAGCAGCAGGACAGATAGCAATCAGCCCCAGCATTTT.

This clone occurred once. The chain recombines TRBV27 with TRBJ2-2; 7 nucleotides match TRBD2. J was trimmed by 1 base and V by 6 bases; bases with no gene match: 2. Germline CDR1 reads MNHEY; CDR2 reads SMNVEV (reference sequence). The CDR3 loop spans 14 amino acids. CDR3 in amino acids: CASRVAGNTGELFF. The CDR3 region has the DNA TGTGCCAGCAGGGTAGCGGGGAACACCGGGGAGCTGTTTTTT.

The count of this clone is one. V is TRBV4-1 and J is TRBJ1-1, with TRBD1 matching over 10 bases. Germline CDR1 MGHRA, CDR2 YSYEKL. Unmatched junction bases numbered 9, after V lost 1 base and J lost 4 bases. This CDR3 comprises 17 residues. The CDR3 is CASSQGEGRDRGTEAFF. CDR3 bases: TGCGCCAGCAGCCAAGGGGAGGGTAGGGACAGGGGCACTGAAGCTTTCTTT.

The genes are TRBV4-1 and TRBJ1-1; 7 nucleotides align to TRBD1. Trimming cost V 4 bases and J 1 base; bases outside gene matches: 9. The CDR3 has 16 residues. Germline V gene data show CDR1 as MGHRA and CDR2 as YSYEKL. The CDR3 loop reads CASSPNRGLGNTEAFF. CDR3 bases: TGCGCCAGCAGCCCAAACAGGGGACTGGGGAACACTGAAGCTTTCTTT.

The chain carries TRBV30 and TRBJ2-2; possible D gene TRBD2, 6 bases. The CDR3 is 14 amino acids. V was cut by 4 bases and J by 5 bases, with 14 bases left in between. Germline V CDR1 and CDR2: GTSNPN, SVGIG (reference sequence). The CDR3 nucleotides read TGTGCCTGGACGGAGACTAGTGAGACCGGGGAGCTGTTTTTT. Protein sequence: CAWTETSETGELFF.

This sequence joins TRBV7-6 and TRBJ2-1; 12 nucleotides line up with TRBD2. Germline V gives CDR1 SGHVS, CDR2 FNYEAQ. V was clipped by 5 bases and J by 9 bases; unmatched bases: 8. This CDR3 has 15 residues. CDR3 sequence (DNA): TGTGCCAGCAGCCGCACTAGCGGGAGGTTGGGTGAGCAGTTCTTC. Translated: CASSRTSGRLGEQFF. Variable domain in full (rest from reference TRBV7-6 and TRBJ2-1): GAGVSQSPRYKVTKRGQDVALRCDPISGHVSLYWYRQALGQGPEFLTYFNYEAQQDKSGLPNDRFSAERPEGSISTLTIQRTEQRDSAMYRCASSRTSGRLGEQFFGPGTRLTVL.